This TCR beta chain was identified during a study of blood T cell repertoires in COVID-19. For the study at large: The samples span acute and convalescent COVID-19 from the United States, Italy and Spain. PBMCs, B-cell-depleted T cells, or T cells were the source of the cDNA or gDNA that made up the material.

The authors' processing: Estimated nucleated cell counts came from reference gene primer amplification. TCRdb's table, derived via immunoSEQ multiplex PCR, lists solely in-frame clones and lacks some. The V and J calls and clone size come from that table; D and trimming were worked out from the DNA. Of some 400,000 clones in the sample, roughly 86% were seen once. Seattle researchers signed up patients amid active infection and tracked them longitudinally. The CDR3 totals 14 residues. Trimming removed 6 bases at V and 3 bases at J, with 15 bases between. Germline loops: CDR1 MDHEN, CDR2 SYDVKM. Input material: peripheral blood. The chain couples TRBV28 to TRBJ2-7; perhaps TRBD2 as D (6 bases). This receptor was identified in a woman aged 55-70 years with COVID-19, enrolled during active disease. The CDR3 reads CASSPATGSYEQYF. In DNA form, the CDR3 reads TGTGCCAGCAGCCCTGCCACCGGGAGCTACGAGCAGTACTTC.